Listed here is a single T cell receptor beta chain. The antigen is not known. Germline and junction disagree at one end, which may indicate a read error. Within the sample, other DNA sequences also encode this same CDR3. Researchers ran the PCR with 60 Vbeta and 13 Jbeta primers. The repertoire was sequenced with immunoSEQ multiplex PCR; TCRdb's copy has only in-frame clones and lacks some. Across 150,000 or so clones, the top ten clones capture about 1.7% of the sample. The data originate from a study of cytomegalovirus exposure and HLA in healthy donors. The study's findings and limits: At a 0.05 false discovery rate, a later analysis found roughly 17,000 TCR beta sequences to be associated with HLA alleles. It was taken for granted in presence/absence analyses that sequencing depth across donors was roughly uniform.

CDR1 and CDR2 (germline): MNHEY, SVGAGI. The CDR3 is 15 amino acids. Source material: PBMCs. This TCR was recovered from a woman in her fifties or sixties in good health and CMV-seronegative. The genes are TRBV6-5 and TRBJ2-7; D might be TRBD2 (5 bases). CDR3 nucleotides: TGCGCCAGCAGTGTCCGGGGTTGGCAAATCTACGAGCAGTACTTC. Its translation: CASSVRGWQIYEQYF.